This T cell receptor (beta chain) was documented in a study of T cells in Graves' hyperthyroidism and ophthalmopathy. Broader study findings: Ophthalmopathy and stable hyperthyroidism were separated by a 13 V-J model.

Looked up from germline, CDR1 is MNHEY and CDR2 is SVGEGT. V was trimmed by 0 bases and J by 3 bases, leaving 12 bases between them. The CDR3 runs to 15 residues. RNA transcripts were the template for amplifying TCR beta CDR3 regions. Carried out on the TCR CDR3, a first-round RT-PCR used the HTBI primer set. MiXCR, applied by TCRdb to the multiplex PCR reads, yields one record per CDR3 protein. Of about 600,000 distinct CDR3 sequences listed, approximately 15% were seen once; the top ten hold about 6.6%. This clonotype was detected ten times or more. Its specificity is not known. Enrolled ophthalmopathy patients presented with a Clinical Activity Score of at least 3, a NOSPECS grade of at least 4, and disease duration under 3 months. Clinicians diagnosed patients from clinical symptoms, serum thyroxine and TRAb, thyroid ultrasound and orbital computed tomography. The authors took PBMCs from 8 to 10 ml fresh peripheral blood.

The genes are TRBV6-2 or TRBV6-3 and TRBJ2-7; weak D call: TRBD1 (6 bases). The source is a woman between 18 and 29 years old with Graves' ophthalmopathy. Sequencing was carried out using blood. The CDR3 sequence is CASSYSTGSGYEQYF. The CDR3 DNA reads TGTGCCAGCAGTTACTCCACAGGGAGCGGCTACGAGCAGTACTTC.